The 3 T cell receptor beta chains given below trace back to one sample, sequenced in a study of CD8 T cells in Susac syndrome. The RNA input was about 0.5 to 1 ug, and it was reverse transcribed with random hexamers. TCRdb reprocessed the immunoSEQ multiplex PCR reads via MiXCR and lists one record per CDR3 protein. The sample gives 160,000 or so distinct CDR3 sequences, roughly 95% of which show up once; 0.14% to 0.15% is in the top ten. The sample consisted of CD8+ T cells from PBMCs. These receptors originate from a human donor with multiple sclerosis.

This chain uses TRBV1 with TRBJ1-6; the table assigns TRBD1, which was not confirmed against the DNA. TRBV1 is given as a pseudogene. The CDR3 extends over 12 amino acids. The CDR3 here is CTSRGARSPLHF. In nucleotides, the CDR3 is TGCACCAGCAGGGGGGCCCGGTCACCCCTCCACTTT.

This rearrangement joins TRBV4-1 to TRBJ2-5; 8 positions match TRBD1. The germline V gene encodes CDR1 MGHRA and CDR2 YSYEKL. Trimming at V came to 3 bases and at J to 5 bases, leaving 8 bases not matched to a gene. The CDR3 covers 15 residues. The CDR3 DNA sequence: TGCGCCAGCAGCCATCTGGACAGGGTTGGGGAGACCCAGTACTTC. Translation gives CASSHLDRVGETQYF.

The J gene is TRBJ1-2, the V gene TRBV5-4, with D unclear. V dropped 2 bases and J dropped 4 bases, with 9 bases sitting between them. This CDR3 is 13 amino acids long. The V gene's germline CDR1 is SGHNT and CDR2 YYREEE (reference sequence). The CDR3 sequence is CASSFPTSYGYTF. The CDR3, as DNA: TGTGCCAGCAGCTTCCCCACCTCCTATGGCTACACCTTC.